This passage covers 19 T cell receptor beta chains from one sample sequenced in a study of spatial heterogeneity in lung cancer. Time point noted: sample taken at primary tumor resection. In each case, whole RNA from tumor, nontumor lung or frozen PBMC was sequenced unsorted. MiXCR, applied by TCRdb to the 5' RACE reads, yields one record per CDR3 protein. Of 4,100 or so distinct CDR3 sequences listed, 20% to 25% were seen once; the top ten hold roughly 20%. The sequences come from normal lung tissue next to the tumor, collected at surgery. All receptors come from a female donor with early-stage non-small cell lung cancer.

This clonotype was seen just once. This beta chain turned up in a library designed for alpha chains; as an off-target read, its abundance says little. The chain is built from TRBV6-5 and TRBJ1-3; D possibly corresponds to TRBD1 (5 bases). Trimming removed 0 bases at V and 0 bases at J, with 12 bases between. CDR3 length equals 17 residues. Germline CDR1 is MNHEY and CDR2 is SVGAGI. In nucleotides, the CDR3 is TGTGCCAGCAGTTACTCCAAGGACGGGACCTCTGGAAACACCATATATTTT. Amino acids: CASSYSKDGTSGNTIYF.

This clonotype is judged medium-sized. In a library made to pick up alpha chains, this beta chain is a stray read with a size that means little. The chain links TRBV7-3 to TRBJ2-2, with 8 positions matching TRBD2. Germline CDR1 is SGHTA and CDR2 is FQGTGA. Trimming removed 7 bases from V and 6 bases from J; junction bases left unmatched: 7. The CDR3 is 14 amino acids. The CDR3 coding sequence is TGTGCCAGCACCCGGGGGGGAGAGGCCGGGGAGCTGTTTTTT. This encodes CASTRGGEAGELFF.

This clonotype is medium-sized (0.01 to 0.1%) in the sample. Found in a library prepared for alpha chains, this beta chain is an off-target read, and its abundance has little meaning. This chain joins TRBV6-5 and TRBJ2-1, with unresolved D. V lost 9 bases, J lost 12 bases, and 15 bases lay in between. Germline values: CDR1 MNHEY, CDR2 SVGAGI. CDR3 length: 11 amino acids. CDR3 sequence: CASKGPAAQFF. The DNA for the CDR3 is TGTGCCAGTAAGGGCCCTGCGGCGCAGTTCTTC.

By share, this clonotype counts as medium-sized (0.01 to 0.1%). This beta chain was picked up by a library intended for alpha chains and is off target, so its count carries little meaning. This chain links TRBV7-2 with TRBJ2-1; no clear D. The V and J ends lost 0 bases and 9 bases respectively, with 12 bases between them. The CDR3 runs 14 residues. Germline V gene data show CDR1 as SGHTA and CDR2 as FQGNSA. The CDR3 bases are TGTGCCAGCAGCTTAGCTGCTTATCGGAGTGAGCAGTTCTTC. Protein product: CASSLAAYRSEQFF.

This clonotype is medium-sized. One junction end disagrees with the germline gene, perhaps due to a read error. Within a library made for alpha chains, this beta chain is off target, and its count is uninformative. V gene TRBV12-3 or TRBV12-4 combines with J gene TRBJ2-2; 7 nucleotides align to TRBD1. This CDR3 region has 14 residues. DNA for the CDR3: TGTGCCAGCAGCCAGACAGGGAACGCCGGGGAGCTGTTTTTT. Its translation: CASSQTGNAGELFF.

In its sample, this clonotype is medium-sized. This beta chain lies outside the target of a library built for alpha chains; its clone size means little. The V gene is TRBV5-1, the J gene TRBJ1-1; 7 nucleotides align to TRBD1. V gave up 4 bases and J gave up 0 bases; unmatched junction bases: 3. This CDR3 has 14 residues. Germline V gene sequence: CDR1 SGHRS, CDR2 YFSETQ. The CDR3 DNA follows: TGCGCCAGCAGCACCGGACAGGTGAACACTGAAGCTTTCTTT. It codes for CASSTGQVNTEAFF.

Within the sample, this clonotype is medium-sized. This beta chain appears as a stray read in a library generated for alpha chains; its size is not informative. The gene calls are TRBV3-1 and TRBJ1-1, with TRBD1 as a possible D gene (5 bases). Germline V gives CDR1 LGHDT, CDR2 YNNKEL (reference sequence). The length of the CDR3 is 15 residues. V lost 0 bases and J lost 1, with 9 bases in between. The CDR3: CASSQDRQGNTEAFF. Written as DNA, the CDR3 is TGTGCCAGCAGCCAAGATCGGCAGGGGAACACTGAAGCTTTCTTT.

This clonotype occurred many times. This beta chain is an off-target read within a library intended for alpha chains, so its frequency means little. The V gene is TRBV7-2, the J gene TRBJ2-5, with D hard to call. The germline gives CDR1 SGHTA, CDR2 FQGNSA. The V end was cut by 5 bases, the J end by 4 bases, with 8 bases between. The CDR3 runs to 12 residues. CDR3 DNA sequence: TGTGCCAGCAGCCAGTCCCCAGAGACCCAGTACTTC. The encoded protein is CASSQSPETQYF.

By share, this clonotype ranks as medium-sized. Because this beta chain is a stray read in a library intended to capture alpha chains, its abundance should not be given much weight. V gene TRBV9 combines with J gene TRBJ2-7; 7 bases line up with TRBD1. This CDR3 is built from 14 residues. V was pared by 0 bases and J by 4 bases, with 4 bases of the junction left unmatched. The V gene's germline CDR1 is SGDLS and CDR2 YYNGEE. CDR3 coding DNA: TGTGCCAGCAGCGTAGAAGGGACAGCTTACGAGCAGTACTTC. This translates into CASSVEGTAYEQYF.

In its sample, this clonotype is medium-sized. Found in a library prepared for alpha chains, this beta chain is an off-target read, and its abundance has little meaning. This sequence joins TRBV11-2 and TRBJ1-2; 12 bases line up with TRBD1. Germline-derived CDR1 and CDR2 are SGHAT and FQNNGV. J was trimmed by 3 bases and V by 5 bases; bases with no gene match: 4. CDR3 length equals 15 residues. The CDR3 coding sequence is TGTGCCAGCAGCGAAGGGACAGGGGGCGACTATGGCTACACCTTC. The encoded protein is CASSEGTGGDYGYTF.

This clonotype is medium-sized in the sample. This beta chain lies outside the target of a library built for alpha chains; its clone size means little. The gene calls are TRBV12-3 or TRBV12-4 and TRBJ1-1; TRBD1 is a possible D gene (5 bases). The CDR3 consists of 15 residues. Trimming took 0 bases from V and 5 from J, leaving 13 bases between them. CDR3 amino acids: CASSLARGVGTEAFF. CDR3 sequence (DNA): TGTGCCAGCAGTTTAGCGAGAGGGGTTGGGACTGAAGCTTTCTTT.

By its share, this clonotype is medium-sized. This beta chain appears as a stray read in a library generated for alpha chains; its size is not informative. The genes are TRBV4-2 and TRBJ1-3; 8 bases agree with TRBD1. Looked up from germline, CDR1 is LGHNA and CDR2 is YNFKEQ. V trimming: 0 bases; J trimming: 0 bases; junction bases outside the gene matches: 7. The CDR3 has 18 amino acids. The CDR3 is CASSQDLTGGSSGNTIYF. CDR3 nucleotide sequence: TGTGCCAGCAGCCAAGATCTCACAGGGGGGAGCTCTGGAAACACCATATATTTT.

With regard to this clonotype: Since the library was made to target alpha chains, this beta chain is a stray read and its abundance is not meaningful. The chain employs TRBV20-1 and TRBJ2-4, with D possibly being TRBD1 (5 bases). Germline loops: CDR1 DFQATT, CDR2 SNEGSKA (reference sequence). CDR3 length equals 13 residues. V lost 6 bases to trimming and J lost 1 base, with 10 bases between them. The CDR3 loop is CSAPTAAKNIQYF. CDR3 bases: TGCAGTGCCCCGACAGCGGCCAAAAACATTCAGTACTTC.

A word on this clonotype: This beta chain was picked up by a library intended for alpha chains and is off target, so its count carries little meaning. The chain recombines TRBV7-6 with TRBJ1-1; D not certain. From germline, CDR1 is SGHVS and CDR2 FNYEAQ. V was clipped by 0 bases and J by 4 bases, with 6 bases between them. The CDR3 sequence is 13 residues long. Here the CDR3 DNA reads TGTGCCAGCAGCTTAGCCCACGCCACTGAAGCTTTCTTT. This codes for CASSLAHATEAFF.

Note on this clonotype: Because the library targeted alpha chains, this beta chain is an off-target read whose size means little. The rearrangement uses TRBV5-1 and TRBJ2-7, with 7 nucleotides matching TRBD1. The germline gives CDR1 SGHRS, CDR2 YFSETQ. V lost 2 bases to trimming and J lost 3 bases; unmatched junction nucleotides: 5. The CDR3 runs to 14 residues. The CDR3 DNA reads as TGCGCCAGCAGCTTTTCGGACAGGATCTACGAGCAGTACTTC. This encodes CASSFSDRIYEQYF.

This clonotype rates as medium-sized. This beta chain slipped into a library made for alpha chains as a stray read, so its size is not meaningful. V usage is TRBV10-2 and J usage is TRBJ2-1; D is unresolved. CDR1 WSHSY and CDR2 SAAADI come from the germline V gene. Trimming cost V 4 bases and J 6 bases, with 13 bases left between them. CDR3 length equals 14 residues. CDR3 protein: CASSAELVSNEQFF. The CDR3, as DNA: TGCGCCAGCAGTGCTGAATTAGTCTCCAATGAGCAGTTCTTC.

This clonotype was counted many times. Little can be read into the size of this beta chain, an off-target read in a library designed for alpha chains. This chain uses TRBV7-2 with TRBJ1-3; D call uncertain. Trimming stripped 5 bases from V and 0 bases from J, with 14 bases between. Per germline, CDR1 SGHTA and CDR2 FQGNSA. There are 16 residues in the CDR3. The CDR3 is CASSPTAGLSGNTIYF. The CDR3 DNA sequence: TGTGCCAGCAGCCCCACGGCAGGCCTCTCTGGAAACACCATATATTTT.

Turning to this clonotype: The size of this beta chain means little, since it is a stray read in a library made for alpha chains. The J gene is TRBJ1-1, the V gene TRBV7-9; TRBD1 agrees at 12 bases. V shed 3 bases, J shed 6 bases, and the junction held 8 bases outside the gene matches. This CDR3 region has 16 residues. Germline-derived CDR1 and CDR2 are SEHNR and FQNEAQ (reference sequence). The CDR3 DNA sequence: TGTGCCAGCAGCTTCTCGGGACAGGGGGCTCACGCTGAAGCTTTCTTT. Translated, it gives CASSFSGQGAHAEAFF.

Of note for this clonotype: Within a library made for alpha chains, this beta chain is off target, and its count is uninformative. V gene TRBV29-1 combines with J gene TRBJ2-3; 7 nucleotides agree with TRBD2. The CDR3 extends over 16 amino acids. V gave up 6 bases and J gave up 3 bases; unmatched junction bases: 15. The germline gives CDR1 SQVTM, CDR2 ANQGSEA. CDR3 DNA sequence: TGCAGCGTCCCGACTAGCAACGGGCCTGGTACAGATACGCAGTATTTT. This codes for CSVPTSNGPGTDTQYF.